This T cell receptor (beta chain) derives from a study of patients and donors after allogeneic stem cell transplantation. This CDR3 comprises 12 residues. Per the germline V gene, CDR1 is MDHEN and CDR2 is SYDVKM. Trimming took off 6 bases at V and 12 bases at J, with 15 bases between the two ends. Via MiXCR, TCRdb re-called the RT-PCR reads, giving one row per CDR3 protein. The sample yields about 150,000 distinct CDR3 sequences, over 35% seen once. Sequencing input: blood, either unsorted or a sorted T cell fraction (not recorded which). This clonotype was obtained from a human donor who was either an allogeneic HSCT recipient or a stem cell or donor lymphocyte infusion donor (not recorded which). It is not recorded whose cells these are; they may come from a transplant donor. The chain links TRBV28 to TRBJ2-1, with D perhaps given as TRBD1 or TRBD2 (6 bases each). The CDR3 here is CASSSGGPVQFF. CDR3 nucleotides: TGTGCCAGCAGCTCTGGGGGGCCAGTGCAGTTCTTC.